This TCR beta chain came from a study of identical twins. This clonotype was observed a handful of times. Template switching introduced a universal primer site, and the cDNA bore unique molecular identifiers. From the 5' RACE reads, TCRdb called clonotypes with MiXCR, one entry per CDR3 protein. The sample holds roughly 720,000 distinct CDR3 sequences, about 18% seen once. These same records also appear under a second study, on T cells expressing NK-cell markers. From that report: Several of the experiments relied on an anti-gamma-delta TCR antibody so that only alpha-beta TCR T cells were sorted.

The specimen was PBMCs. This TCR was recovered from a woman between 18 and 29 years old in good health.

The CDR3 protein is CASSPSNSGANVLTF. CDR3 DNA: TGTGCCAGCAGCCCATCCAACTCTGGGGCCAACGTCCTGACTTTC. This chain connects TRBV5-8 to TRBJ2-6; D ambiguous. Germline loops: CDR1 SGHTS, CDR2 YDEGEE. The CDR3 runs to 15 residues. V shed 4 bases and J shed 0 bases, with 8 bases lying between them.